This T cell receptor (beta chain) was profiled in a study of CD8+CD57+ T cells in acquired aplastic anemia. Study context: Sorted CD4+ and CD8+ cells gave a mean 3.2 ug DNA, range roughly 0.18 to 30 ug.

Germline CDR1 and CDR2: LGHNA and YSLEER. This CDR3 contains 14 residues. Trimming shortened V by 4 bases and J by 1 base, and 10 bases separated the two germline ends. Genomic DNA was employed as the template in profiling TCR beta VDJ and CDR3. TCRdb redid the calling of the reads with MiXCR, one entry per CDR3 protein. The sample contains under 250,000 distinct CDR3 sequences, 65% of which appear only once. All patients picked for sequencing had shown, by flow cytometry, an expansion of CD8+CD57+ cells. Among the patients, all had severe acquired aplastic anemia. This clonotype has a count of ten or more.

Sequencing was performed on sorted CD4+, CD8+, or CD8+CD57+ T cells (not recorded which) from PBMCs. V is TRBV4-3 and J is TRBJ1-1; D possibly corresponds to TRBD1 (5 bases). The source of this sequence is a human donor with aplastic anemia. The CDR3 loop reads CASSPRDWNTEAFF. The DNA of the CDR3 is TGCGCCAGCAGCCCGCGGGACTGGAACACTGAAGCTTTCTTT.